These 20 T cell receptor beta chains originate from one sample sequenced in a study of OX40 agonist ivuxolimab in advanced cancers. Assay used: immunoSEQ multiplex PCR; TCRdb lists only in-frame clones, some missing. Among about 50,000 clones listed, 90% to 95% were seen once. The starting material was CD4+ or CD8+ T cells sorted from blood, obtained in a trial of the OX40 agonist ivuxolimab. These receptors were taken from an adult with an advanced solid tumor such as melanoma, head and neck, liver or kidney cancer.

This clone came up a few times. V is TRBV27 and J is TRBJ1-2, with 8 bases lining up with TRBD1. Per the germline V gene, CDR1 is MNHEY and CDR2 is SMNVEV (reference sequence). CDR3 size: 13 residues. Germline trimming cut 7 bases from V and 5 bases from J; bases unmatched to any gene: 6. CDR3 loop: CASKGTGLYGYTF. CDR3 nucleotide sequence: TGTGCCAGCAAAGGGACAGGATTGTATGGCTACACCTTC.

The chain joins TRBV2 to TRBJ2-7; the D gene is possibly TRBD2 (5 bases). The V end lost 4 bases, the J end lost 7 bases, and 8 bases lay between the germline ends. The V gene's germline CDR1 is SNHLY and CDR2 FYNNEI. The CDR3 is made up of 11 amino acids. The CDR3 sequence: CASSVATEQYF. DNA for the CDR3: TGTGCCAGCAGTGTAGCGACGGAGCAGTACTTC.

Here the CDR3 DNA reads TGCGCCAGCAGCCAGACAGGACAAGGGGTAAAACTGTTTTTT. This codes for CASSQTGQGVKLFF. This rearrangement joins TRBV4-3 to TRBJ1-4; perhaps TRBD1 as D (6 bases). Germline CDR1 and CDR2: LGHNA and YSLEER. V dropped 3 bases and J dropped 10 bases, with 15 bases sitting between them. The CDR3 length is 14 residues.

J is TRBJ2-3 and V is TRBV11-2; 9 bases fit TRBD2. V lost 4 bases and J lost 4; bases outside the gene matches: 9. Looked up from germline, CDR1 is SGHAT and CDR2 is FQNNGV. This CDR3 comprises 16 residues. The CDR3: CASSSNIAGVADTQYF. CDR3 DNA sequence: TGTGCCAGCAGCTCAAACATAGCGGGGGTTGCAGATACGCAGTATTTT.

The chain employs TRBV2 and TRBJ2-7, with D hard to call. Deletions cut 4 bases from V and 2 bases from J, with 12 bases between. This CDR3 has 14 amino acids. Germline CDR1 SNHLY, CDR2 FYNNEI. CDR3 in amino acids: CASSVPVYPYEQYF. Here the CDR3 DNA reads TGTGCCAGCAGTGTCCCCGTGTATCCCTACGAGCAGTACTTC. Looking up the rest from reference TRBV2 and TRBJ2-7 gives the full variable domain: EPEVTQTPSHQVTQMGQEVILRCVPISNHLYFYWYRQILGQKVEFLVSFYNNEISEKSEIFDDQFSVERPDGSNFTLKIRSTKLEDSAMYFCASSVPVYPYEQYFGPGTRLTVT.

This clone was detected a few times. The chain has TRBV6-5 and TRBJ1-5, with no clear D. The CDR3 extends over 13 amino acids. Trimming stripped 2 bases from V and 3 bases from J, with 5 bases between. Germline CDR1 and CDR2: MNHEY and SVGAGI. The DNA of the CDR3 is TGTGCCAGCAGTTACCGGGACAATCAGCCCCAGCATTTT. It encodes CASSYRDNQPQHF.

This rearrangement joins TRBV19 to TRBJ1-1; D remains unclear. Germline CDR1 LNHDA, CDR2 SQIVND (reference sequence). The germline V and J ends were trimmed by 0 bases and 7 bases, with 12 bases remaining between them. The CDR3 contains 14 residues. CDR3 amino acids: CASSIDPQANEAFF. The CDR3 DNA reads TGTGCCAGTAGTATAGATCCCCAGGCGAATGAAGCTTTCTTT.

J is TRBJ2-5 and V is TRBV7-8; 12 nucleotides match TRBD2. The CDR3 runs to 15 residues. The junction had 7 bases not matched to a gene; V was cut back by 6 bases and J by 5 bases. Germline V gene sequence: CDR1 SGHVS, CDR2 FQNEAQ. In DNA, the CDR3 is TGTGCCAGCAGTTTTACTAGCGGGAGGTACGAGACCCAGTACTTC. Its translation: CASSFTSGRYETQYF.

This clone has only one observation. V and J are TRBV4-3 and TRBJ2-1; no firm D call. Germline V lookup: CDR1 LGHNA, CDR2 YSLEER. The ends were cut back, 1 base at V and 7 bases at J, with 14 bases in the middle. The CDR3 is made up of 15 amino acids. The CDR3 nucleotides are TGCGCCAGCAGCCAAGCCCCTCTGTGGGGTAATGAGCAGTTCTTC. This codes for CASSQAPLWGNEQFF.

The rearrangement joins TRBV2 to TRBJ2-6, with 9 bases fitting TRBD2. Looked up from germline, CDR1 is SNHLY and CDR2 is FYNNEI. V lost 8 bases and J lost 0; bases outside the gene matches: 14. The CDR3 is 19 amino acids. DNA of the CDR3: TGTGCCAGCCTTGGGGGCGGGAGGGCTTTCAGCTCTGGGGCCAACGTCCTGACTTTC. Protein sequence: CASLGGGRAFSSGANVLTF.

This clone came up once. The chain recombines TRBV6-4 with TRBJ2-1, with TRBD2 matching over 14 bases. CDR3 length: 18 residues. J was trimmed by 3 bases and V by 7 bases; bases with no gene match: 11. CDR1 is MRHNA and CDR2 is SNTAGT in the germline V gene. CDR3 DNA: TGTGCCAGCATCATTCCGGGACTAGCGGGAGAAGTCTACAATGAGCAGTTCTTC. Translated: CASIIPGLAGEVYNEQFF.

CDR3 nucleotides: TGTGCCAGCATTGGCTGGCAGGAATCCGGGGCCAACGTCCTGACTTTC. Translated: CASIGWQESGANVLTF. The J gene is TRBJ2-6, the V gene TRBV6-6, with D unclear. Trimming removed 7 bases from V and 4 bases from J, with 17 bases in between. Germline CDR1 is MNHNY and CDR2 is SVGAGI (reference sequence). The length of the CDR3 is 16 residues.

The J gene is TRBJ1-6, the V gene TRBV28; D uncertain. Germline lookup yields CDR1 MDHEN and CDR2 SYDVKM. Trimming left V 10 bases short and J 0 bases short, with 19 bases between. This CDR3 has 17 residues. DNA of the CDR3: TGTGCCATCTCCCCCGATGGGCTCCACTCCTATAATTCACCCCTCCACTTT. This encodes CAISPDGLHSYNSPLHF. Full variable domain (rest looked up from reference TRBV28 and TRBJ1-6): DVKVTQSSRYLVKRTGEKVFLECVQDMDHENMFWYRQDPGLGLRLIYFSYDVKMKEKGDIPEGYSVSREKKERFSLILESASTNQTSMYLCAISPDGLHSYNSPLHFGNGTRLTVT.

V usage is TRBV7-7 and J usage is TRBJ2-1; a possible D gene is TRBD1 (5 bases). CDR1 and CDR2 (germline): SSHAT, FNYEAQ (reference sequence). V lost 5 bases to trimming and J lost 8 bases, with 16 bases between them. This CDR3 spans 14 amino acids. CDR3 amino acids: CASSKQDTGDEQFF. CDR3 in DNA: TGTGCCAGCAGCAAACAGGATACTGGGGATGAGCAGTTCTTC.

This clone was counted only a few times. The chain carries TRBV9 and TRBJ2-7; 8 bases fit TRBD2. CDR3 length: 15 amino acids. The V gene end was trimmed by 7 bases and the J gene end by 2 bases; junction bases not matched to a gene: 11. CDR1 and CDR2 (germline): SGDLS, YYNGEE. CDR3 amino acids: CASLAGTGNPYEQYF. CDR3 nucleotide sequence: TGTGCCAGCTTAGCGGGAACAGGGAATCCCTACGAGCAGTACTTC.

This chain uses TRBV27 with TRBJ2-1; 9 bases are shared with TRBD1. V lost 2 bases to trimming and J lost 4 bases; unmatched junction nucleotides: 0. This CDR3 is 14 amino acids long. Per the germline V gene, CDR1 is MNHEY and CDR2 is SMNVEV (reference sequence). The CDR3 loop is CASSLGQGYNEQFF. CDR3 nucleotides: TGTGCCAGCAGTTTAGGACAGGGGTACAATGAGCAGTTCTTC.

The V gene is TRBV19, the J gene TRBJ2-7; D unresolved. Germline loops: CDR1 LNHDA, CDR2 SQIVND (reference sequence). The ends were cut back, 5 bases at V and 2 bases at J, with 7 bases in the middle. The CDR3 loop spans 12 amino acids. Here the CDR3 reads CASSDTTYEQYF. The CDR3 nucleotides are TGTGCCAGTAGTGACACTACCTACGAGCAGTACTTC.

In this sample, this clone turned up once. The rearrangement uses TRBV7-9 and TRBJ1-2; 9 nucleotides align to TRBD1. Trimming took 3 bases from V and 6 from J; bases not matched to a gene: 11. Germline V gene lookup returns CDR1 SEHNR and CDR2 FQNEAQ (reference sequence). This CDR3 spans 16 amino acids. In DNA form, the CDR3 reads TGTGCCAGCAGCTTCCCATCCCTACAGGGGGCCCATGGCTACACCTTC. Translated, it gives CASSFPSLQGAHGYTF.

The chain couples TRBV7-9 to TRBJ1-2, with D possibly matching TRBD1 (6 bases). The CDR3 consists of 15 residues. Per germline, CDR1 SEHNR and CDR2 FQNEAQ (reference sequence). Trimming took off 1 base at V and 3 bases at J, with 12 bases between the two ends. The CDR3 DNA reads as TGTGCCAGCAGCTTAGTTCAGGGGTCGGACTATGGCTACACCTTC. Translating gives CASSLVQGSDYGYTF.

The CDR3 reads CASSLSPAYEQYF. CDR3 coding DNA: TGTGCCAGCAGTTTATCTCCCGCCTACGAGCAGTACTTC. V and J are TRBV27 and TRBJ2-7, with D hard to call. Between the trimmed V and J ends, which lost 0 bases and 2 bases, there was a span of 5 bases. This CDR3 comprises 13 residues. Germline CDR1 and CDR2: MNHEY and SMNVEV (reference sequence).